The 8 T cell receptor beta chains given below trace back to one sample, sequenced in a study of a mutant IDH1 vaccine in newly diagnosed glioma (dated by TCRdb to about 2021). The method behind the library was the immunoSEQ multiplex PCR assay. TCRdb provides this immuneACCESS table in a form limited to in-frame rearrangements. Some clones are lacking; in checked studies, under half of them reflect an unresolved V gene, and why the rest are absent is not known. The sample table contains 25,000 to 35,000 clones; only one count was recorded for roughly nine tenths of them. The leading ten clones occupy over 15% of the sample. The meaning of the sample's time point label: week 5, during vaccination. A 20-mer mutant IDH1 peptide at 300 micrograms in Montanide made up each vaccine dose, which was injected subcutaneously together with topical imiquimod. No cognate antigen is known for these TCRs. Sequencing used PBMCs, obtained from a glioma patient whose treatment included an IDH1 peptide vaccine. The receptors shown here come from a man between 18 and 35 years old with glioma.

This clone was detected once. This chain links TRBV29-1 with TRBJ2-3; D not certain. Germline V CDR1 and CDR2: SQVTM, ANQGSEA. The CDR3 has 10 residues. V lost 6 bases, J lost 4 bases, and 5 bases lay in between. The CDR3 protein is CSVVPDTQYF. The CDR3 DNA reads TGCAGCGTCGTGCCAGATACGCAGTATTTT.

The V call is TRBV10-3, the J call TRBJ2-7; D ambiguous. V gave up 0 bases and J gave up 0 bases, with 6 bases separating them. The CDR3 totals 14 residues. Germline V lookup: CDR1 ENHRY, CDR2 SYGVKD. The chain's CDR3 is CAISESGTSYEQYF. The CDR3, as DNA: TGTGCCATCAGTGAGTCGGGCACCTCCTACGAGCAGTACTTC.

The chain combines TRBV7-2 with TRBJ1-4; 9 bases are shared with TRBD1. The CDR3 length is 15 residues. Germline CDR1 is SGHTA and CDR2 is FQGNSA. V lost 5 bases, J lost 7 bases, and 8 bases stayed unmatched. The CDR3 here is CASSTPQGAGEKLFF. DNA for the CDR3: TGTGCCAGCAGCACACCACAGGGGGCGGGTGAAAAACTGTTTTTT.

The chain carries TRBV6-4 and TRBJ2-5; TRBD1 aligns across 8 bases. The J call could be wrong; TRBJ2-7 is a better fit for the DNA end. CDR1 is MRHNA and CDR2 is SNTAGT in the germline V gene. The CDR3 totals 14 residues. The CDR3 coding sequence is TGTGCCAGACGGGACAGGCCTAGTCCCTACGAGCAGTACTTC. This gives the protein CARRDRPSPYEQYF.

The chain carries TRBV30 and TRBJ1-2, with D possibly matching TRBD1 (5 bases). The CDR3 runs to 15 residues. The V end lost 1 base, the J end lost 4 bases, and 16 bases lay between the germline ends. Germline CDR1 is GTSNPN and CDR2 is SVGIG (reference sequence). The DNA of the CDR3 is TGTGCCTGGAGTGACAAAACGACAGAGGGCTATGGCTACACCTTC. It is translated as CAWSDKTTEGYGYTF. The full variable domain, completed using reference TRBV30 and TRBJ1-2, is SQTIHQWPATLVQPVGSPLSLECTVEGTSNPNLYWYRQAAGRGLQLLFYSVGIGQISSEVPQNLSASRPQDRQFILSSKKLLLSDSGFYLCAWSDKTTEGYGYTFGSGTRLTVV.

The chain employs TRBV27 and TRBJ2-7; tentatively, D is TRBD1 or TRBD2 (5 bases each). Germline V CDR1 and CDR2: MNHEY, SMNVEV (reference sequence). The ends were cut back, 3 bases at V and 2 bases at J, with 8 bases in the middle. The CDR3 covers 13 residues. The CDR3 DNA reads TGTGCCAGCAGTTTGAGGGGTACCTACGAGCAGTACTTC. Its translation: CASSLRGTYEQYF.

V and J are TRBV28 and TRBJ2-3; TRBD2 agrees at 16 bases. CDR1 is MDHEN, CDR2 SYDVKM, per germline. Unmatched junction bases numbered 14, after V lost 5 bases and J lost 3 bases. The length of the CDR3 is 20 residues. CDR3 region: CASSPIVPGLAGGPTDTQYF. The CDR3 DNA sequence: TGTGCCAGCAGTCCCATAGTCCCGGGACTAGCGGGAGGGCCAACAGATACGCAGTATTTT.

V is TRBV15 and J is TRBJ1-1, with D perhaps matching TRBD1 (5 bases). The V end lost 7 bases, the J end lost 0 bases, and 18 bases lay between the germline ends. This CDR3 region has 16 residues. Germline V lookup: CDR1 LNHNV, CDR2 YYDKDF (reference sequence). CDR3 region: CATTEGTGNVNTEAFF. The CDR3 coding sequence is TGTGCCACCACCGAGGGGACGGGAAATGTGAACACTGAAGCTTTCTTT.